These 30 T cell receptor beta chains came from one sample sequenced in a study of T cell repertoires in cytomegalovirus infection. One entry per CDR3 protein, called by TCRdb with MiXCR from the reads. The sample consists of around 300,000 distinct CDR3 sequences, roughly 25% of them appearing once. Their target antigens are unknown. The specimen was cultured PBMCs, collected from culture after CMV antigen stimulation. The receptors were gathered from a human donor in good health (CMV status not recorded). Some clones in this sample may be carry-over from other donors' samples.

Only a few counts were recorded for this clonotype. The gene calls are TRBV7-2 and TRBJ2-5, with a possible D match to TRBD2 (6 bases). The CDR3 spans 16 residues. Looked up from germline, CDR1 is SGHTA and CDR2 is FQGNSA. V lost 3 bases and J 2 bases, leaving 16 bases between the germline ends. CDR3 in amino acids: CASSFPGEVGQETQYF. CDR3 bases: TGTGCCAGCAGCTTCCCCGGGGAGGTGGGGCAAGAGACCCAGTACTTC.

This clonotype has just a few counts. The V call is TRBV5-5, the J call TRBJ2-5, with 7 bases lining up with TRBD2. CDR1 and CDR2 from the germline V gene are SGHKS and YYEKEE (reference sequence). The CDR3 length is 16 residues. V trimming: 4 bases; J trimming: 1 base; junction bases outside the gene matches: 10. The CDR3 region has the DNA TGTGCCAGCAGCCCTAACCTTGGGAGGGCCCAAGAGACCCAGTACTTC. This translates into CASSPNLGRAQETQYF. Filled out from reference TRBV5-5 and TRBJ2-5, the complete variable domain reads DAGVTQSPTHLIKTRGQQVTLRCSPISGHKSVSWYQQVLGQGPQFIFQYYEKEERGRGNFPDRFSARQFPNYSSELNVNALLLGDSALYLCASSPNLGRAQETQYFGPGTRLLVL.

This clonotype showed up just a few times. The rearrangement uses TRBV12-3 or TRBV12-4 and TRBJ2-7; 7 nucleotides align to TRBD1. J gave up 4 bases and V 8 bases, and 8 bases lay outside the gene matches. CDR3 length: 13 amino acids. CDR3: CASRKTGWYEQYF. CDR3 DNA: TGTGCCAGCCGAAAGACAGGGTGGTACGAGCAGTACTTC.

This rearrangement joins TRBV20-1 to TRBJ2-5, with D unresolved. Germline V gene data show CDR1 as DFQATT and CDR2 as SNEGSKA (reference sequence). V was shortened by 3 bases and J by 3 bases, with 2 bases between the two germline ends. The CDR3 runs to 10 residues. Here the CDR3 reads CSAREETQYF. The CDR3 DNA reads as TGCAGTGCTAGGGAAGAGACCCAGTACTTC.

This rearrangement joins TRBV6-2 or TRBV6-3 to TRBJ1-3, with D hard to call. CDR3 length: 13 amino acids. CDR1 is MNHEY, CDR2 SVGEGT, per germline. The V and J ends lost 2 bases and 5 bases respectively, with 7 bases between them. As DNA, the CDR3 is TGTGCCAGCAGTTACCGGCAGCGAAACACCATATATTTT. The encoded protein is CASSYRQRNTIYF.

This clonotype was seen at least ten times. This CDR3 is CASSSHTGEETQYF. The CDR3 DNA reads as TGTGCCAGCAGCTCACACACAGGGGAAGAGACCCAGTACTTC. The chain links TRBV7-2 to TRBJ2-5; TRBD1 matches 7 bases. The V segment lost 4 bases and the J segment 3 bases; nucleotides outside the gene matches: 5. CDR1 SGHTA and CDR2 FQGNSA come from the germline V gene. The CDR3 has 14 amino acids.

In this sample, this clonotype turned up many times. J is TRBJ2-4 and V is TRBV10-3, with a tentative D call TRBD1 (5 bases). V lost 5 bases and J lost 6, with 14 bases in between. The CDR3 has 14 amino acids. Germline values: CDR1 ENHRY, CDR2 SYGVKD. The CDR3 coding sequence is TGTGCCATCAGTTCCCAGGGATTCGGAAACATTCAGTACTTC. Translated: CAISSQGFGNIQYF.

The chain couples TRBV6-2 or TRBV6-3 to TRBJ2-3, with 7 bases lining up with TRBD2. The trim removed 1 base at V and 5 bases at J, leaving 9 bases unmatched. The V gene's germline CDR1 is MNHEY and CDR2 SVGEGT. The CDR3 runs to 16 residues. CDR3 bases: TGTGCCAGCAGTTACTATGGGGACTCGGGGGGAGATACGCAGTATTTT. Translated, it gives CASSYYGDSGGDTQYF.

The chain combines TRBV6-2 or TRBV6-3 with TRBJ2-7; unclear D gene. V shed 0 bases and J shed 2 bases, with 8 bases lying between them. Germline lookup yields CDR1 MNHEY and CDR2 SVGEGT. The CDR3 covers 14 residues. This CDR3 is CASSYSRLTYEQYF. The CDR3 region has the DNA TGTGCCAGCAGTTACTCGAGACTTACCTACGAGCAGTACTTC.

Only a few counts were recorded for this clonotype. The CDR3 DNA sequence: TGCGCCAGCAGCCCACGGGACAGCTACGAGCAGTACTTC. Translated: CASSPRDSYEQYF. The V and J genes are TRBV4-3 and TRBJ2-7, with 7 bases lining up with TRBD1. In germline, CDR1 is LGHNA, CDR2 YSLEER. V lost 4 bases to trimming and J lost 3 bases; unmatched junction nucleotides: 3. The CDR3 covers 13 residues.

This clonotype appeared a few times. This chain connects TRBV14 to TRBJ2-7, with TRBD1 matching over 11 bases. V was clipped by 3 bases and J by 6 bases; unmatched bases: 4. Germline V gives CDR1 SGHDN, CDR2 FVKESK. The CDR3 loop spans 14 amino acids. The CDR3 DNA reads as TGTGCCAGCAGCCATGGGACAGGGGGATCCGAGCAGTACTTC. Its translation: CASSHGTGGSEQYF.

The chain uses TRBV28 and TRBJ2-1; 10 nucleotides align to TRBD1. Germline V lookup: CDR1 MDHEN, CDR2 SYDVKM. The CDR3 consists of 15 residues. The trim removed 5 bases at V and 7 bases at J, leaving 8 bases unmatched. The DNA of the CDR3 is TGTGCCAGCAGTCCCGTGAGGGACAGGGGAAATGAGCAGTTCTTC. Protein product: CASSPVRDRGNEQFF.

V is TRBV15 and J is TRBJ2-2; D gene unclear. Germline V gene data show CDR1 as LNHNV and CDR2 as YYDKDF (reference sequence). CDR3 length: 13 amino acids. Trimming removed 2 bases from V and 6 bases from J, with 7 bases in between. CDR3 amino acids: CATSRSLAGELFF. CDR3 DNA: TGTGCCACCAGCAGAAGTCTCGCCGGGGAGCTGTTTTTT.

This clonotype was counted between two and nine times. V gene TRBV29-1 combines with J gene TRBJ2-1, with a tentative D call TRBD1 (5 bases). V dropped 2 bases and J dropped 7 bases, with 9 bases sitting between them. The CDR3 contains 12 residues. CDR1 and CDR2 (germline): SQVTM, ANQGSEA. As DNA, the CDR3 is TGCAGCGTTGAAAGGGGTAGGAATGAGCAGTTCTTC. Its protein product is CSVERGRNEQFF.

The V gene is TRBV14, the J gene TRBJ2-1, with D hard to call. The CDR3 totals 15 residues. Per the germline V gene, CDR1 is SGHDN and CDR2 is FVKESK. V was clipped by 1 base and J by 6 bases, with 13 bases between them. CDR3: CASSQGSLWSNEQFF. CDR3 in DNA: TGTGCCAGCAGCCAAGGTAGCCTGTGGAGCAATGAGCAGTTCTTC.

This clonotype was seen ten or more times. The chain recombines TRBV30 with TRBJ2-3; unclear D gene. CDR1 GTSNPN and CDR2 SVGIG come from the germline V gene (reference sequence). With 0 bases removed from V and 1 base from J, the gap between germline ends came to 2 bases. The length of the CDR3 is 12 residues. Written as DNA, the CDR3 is TGTGCCTGGAGTGTCCGCACAGATACGCAGTATTTT. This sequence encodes CAWSVRTDTQYF.

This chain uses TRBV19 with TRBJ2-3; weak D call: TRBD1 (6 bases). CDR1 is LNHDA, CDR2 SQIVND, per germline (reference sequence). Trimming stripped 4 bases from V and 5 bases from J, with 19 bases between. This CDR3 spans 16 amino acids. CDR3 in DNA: TGTGCCAGTAGTAGTCCTCGAGGGGGTACAGGAGATACGCAGTATTTT. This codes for CASSSPRGGTGDTQYF.

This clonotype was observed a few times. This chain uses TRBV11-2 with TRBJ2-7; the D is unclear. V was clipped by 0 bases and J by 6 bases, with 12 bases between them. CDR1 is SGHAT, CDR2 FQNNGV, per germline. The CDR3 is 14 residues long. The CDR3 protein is CASSLDNLAGEQYV. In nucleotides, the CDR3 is TGTGCCAGCAGCTTAGATAACCTGGCCGGCGAGCAGTACGTC.

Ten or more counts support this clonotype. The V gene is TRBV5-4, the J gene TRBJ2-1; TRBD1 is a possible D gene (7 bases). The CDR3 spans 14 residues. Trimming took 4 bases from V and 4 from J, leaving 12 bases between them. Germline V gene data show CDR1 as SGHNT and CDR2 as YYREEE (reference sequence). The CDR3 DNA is TGTGCCAGCAGCCCCCAGGGGGGTTACAATGAGCAGTTCTTC. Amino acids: CASSPQGGYNEQFF.

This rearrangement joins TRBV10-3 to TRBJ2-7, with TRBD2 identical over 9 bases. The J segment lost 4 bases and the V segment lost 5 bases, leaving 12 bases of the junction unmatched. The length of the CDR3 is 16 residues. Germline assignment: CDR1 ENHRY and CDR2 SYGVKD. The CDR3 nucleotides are TGTGCCATCAGTTTAAGTAGCGGGAGCGCGGGATACGAGCAGTACTTC. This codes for CAISLSSGSAGYEQYF.

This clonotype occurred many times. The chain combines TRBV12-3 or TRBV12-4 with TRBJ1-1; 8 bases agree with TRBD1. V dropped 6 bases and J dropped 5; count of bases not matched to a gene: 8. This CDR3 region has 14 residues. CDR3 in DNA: TGTGCCAGCAGATCACAGGGGGGGGGGACTGAAGCTTTCTTT. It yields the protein CASRSQGGGTEAFF.

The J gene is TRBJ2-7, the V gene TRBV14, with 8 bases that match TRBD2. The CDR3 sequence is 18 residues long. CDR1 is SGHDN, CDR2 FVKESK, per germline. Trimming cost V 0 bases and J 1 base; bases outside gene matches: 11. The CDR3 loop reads CASSQEVPGLGPSYEQYF. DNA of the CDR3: TGTGCCAGCAGCCAAGAGGTACCGGGACTAGGACCATCCTACGAGCAGTACTTC.

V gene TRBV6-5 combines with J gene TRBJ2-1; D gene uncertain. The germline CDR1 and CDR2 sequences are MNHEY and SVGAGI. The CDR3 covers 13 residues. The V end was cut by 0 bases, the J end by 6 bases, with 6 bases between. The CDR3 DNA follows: TGTGCCAGCAGTTACTCGTGGCTCAATGAGCAGTTCTTC. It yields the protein CASSYSWLNEQFF.

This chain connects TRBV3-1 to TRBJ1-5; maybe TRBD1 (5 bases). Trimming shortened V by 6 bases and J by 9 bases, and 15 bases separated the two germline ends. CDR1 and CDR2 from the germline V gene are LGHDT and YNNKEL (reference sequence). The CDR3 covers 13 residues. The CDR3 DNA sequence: TGTGCCAGCAGTCCGGGACTCCGAGCGCCCCAGCATTTT. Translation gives CASSPGLRAPQHF.

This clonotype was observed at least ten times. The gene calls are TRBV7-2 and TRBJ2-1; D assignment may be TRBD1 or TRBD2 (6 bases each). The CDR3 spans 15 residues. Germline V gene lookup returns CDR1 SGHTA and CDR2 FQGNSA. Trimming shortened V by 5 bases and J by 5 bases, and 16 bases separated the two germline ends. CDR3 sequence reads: CASSPIPGANNEQFF. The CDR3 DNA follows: TGTGCCAGCAGCCCCATACCGGGGGCAAACAATGAGCAGTTCTTC.

This CDR3 reads CASSLGSVGKTQYF. The CDR3 nucleotides read TGCGCCAGCAGCTTGGGATCAGTAGGGAAGACCCAGTACTTC. J is TRBJ2-5 and V is TRBV5-1; D unresolved. The V gene's germline CDR1 is SGHRS and CDR2 YFSETQ. The CDR3 runs to 14 residues. V was trimmed by 0 bases and J by 6 bases, leaving 12 bases between them.

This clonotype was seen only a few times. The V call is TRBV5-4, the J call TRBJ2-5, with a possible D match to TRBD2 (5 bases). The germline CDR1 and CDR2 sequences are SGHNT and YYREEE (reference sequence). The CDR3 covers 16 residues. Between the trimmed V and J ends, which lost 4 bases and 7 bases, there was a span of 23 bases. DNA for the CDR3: TGTGCCAGCAGCCCCCGGGGAACTAGGGCCATGGGGACCCAGTACTTC. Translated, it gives CASSPRGTRAMGTQYF.

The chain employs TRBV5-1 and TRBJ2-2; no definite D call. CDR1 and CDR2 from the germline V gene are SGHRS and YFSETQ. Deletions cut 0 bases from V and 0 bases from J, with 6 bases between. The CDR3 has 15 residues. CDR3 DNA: TGCGCCAGCAGCTTGGCCATACCGAACACCGGGGAGCTGTTTTTT. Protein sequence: CASSLAIPNTGELFF.

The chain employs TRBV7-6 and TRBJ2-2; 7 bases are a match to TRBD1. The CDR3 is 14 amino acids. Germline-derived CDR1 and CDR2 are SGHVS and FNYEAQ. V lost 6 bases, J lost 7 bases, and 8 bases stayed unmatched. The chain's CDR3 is CASRPGQTYGELFF. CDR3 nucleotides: TGTGCCAGCAGACCGGGACAGACTTACGGGGAGCTGTTTTTT.

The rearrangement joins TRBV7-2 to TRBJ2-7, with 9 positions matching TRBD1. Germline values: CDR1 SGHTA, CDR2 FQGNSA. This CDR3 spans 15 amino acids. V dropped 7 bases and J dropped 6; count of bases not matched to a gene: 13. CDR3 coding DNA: TGTGCCAGCACCGGGACAGGGACAGTAGGAGGCGAGCAGTACTTC. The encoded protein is CASTGTGTVGGEQYF. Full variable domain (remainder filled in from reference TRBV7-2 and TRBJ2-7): GAGVSQSPSNKVTEKGKDVELRCDPISGHTALYWYRQSLGQGLEFLIYFQGNSAPDKSGLPSDRFSAERTGGSVSTLTIQRTQQEDSAVYLCASTGTGTVGGEQYFGPGTRLTVT.